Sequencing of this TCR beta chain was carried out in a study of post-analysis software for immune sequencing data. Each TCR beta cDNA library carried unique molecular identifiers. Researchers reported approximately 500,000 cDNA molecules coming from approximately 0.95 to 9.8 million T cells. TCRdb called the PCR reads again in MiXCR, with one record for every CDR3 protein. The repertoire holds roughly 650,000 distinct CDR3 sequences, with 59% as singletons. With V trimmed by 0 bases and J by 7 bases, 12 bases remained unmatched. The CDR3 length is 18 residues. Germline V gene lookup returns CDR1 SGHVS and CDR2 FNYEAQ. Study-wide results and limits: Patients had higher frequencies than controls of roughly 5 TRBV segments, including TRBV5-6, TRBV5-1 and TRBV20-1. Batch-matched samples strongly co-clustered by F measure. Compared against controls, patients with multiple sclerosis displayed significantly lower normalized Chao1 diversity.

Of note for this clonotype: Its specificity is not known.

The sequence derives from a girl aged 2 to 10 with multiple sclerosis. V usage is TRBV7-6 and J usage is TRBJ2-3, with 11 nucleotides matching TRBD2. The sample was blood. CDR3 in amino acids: CASSLAWKGGTSGHTQYF. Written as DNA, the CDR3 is TGTGCCAGCAGCTTAGCGTGGAAGGGTGGGACTAGCGGCCATACGCAGTATTTT.